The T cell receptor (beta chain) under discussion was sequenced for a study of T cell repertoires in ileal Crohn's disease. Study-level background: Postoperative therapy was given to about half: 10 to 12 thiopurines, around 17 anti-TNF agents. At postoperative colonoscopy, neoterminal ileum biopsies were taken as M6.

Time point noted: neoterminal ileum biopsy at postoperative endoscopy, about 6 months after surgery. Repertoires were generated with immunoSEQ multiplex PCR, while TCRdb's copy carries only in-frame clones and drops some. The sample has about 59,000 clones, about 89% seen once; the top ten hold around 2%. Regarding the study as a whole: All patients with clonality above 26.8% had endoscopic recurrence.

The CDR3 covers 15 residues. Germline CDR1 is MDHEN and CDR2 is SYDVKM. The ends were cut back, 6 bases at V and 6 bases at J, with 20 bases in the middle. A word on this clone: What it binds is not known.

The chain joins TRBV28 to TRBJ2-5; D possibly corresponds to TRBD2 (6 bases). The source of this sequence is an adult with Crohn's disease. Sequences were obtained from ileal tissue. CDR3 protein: CASREMGGAAKTQYF. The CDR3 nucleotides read TGTGCCAGCAGAGAGATGGGGGGAGCCGCGAAGACCCAGTACTTC.